This T cell receptor beta chain was observed in a study of T cell changes during pregnancy in multiple sclerosis. The trim removed 3 bases at V and 15 bases at J, leaving 8 bases unmatched. Germline-derived CDR1 and CDR2 are KGHSH and LQKENI. CDR3 length: 13 residues. Measured with immunoSEQ multiplex PCR; TCRdb has only the in-frame clones, and not every one. The table lists 37,000 or so clones, roughly 94% of them singletons, with more than 1.5% in the top ten. This clonotype originated in a female donor with multiple sclerosis, enrolled in a pregnancy study. Sequences were derived from peripheral blood, sampled in the third trimester of pregnancy. The J gene is TRBJ2-1, the V gene TRBV18, with 10 bases that match TRBD2. The CDR3 DNA is TGTGCCAGCTCACCGTCTAGCGGGAGTGGGCTGTTCTTC. The encoded protein is CASSPSSGSGLFF.